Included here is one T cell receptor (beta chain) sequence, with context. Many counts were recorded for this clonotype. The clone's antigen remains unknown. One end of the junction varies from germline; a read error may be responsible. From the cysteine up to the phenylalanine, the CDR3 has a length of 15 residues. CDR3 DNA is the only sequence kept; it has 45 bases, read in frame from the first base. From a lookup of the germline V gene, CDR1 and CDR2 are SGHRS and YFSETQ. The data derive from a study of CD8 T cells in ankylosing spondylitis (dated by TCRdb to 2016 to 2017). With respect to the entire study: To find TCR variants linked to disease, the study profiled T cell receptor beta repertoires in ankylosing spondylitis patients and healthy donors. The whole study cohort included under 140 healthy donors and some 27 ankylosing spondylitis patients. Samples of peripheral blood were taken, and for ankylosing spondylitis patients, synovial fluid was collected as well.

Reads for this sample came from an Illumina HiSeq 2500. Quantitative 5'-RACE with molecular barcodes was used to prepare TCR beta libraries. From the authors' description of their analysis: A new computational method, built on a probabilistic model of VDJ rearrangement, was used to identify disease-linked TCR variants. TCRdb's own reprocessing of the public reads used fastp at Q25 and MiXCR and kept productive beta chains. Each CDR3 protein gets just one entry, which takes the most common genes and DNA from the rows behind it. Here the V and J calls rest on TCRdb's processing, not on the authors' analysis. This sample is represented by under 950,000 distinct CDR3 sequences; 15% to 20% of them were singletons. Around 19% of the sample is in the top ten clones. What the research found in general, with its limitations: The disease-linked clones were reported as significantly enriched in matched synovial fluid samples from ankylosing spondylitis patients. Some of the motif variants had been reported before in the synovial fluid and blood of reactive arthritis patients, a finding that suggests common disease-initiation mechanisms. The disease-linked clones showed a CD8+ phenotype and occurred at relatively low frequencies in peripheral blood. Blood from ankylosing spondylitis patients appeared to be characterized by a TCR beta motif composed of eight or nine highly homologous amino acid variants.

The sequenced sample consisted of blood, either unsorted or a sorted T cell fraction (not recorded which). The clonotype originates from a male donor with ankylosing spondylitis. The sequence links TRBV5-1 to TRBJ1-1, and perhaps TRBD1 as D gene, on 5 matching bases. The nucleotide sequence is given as TGTGCCAGCAGCTTGGGCGGGGCCGGGAACACTGAAGCTTTCTTT. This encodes CASSLGGAGNTEAFF.